The sequence of this T cell receptor beta chain was determined in a study of CD8+CD57+ T cells in acquired aplastic anemia. Looking at the study overall: CD4+ cell libraries from healthy donors averaged about 10.8 million reads.

Overall study results and limits: Comparison of patients with controls identified around 31 shared CD8+ CDR3 sequences.

Notes on this clonotype: The antigen remains undetermined.

The CDR3 length is 15 residues. CDR1 and CDR2 from the germline V gene are SGHTA and FQGTGA. V gave up 6 bases and J gave up 2 bases, with 16 bases separating them. Genomic DNA acted as the template from which TCR beta VDJ combination and CDR3 sequence profiling were carried out. TCRdb passed the reads through MiXCR, listing each CDR3 protein once. The sample comprises a few hundred thousand distinct CDR3 sequences, 34% of which are singletons, and roughly 1.1% rests with the top ten. The source material was sorted CD4+, CD8+, or CD8+CD57+ T cells (not recorded which) from PBMCs. This TCR derives from a human donor in good health, serving as a control. The chain recombines TRBV7-3 with TRBJ1-2, with a tentative D call TRBD1 (5 bases). The CDR3 DNA sequence: TGTGCCAGCAGTCCCGGGGGAGTGCAAAACTATGGCTACACCTTC. This translates into CASSPGGVQNYGYTF.